These T cell receptor beta chains were read from a single sample in a study of response to subunit inactivated influenza vaccine. TCRdb re-called the RT-PCR reads through MiXCR, storing one row per CDR3 protein. The sample has some 520,000 distinct CDR3 sequences; 16% are singletons. This specimen consisted of CD4+ T cells sorted from PBMCs, obtained 23 to 25 months after vaccination. The receptors were gathered from a man aged 50 to 69 who received an inactivated influenza vaccine. The CDR3 runs from the conserved cysteine through the conserved F or W. The D gene is left open where the match is weak. Clone size, where shown, is once, few, many, or a class for clones that have expanded.

J: TRBJ1-1
length: 12
size: few
V: TRBV10-3
D: -
DNA: TGTGCCGTCGGACGGCAGAACACTGAAGCTTTCTTT
CDR3: CAVGRQNTEAFF

J: TRBJ2-7
length: 16
size: few
V: TRBV15
D: -
DNA: TGTGCCACCAGCAGAGACCGAGGGGTTTTCGGCTACGAGCAGTACTTC
CDR3: CATSRDRGVFGYEQYF

J: TRBJ2-3
length: 17
size: few
V: TRBV4-2
D: TRBD2
DNA: TGTGCCAGCAGCCAAGTATCGACTAGCGCCTACACAGATACGCAGTATTTT
CDR3: CASSQVSTSAYTDTQYF

J: TRBJ2-5
length: 15
size: few
V: TRBV20-1
D: -
DNA: TGCAGTGCGACAAATAGTGAGGGTAGCCAAGAGACCCAGTACTTC
CDR3: CSATNSEGSQETQYF

J: TRBJ1-1
length: 13
size: -
V: TRBV19
D: -
DNA: TGTGCCAGTAGTACCATACGGGAGACTGAAGCTTTCTTT
CDR3: CASSTIRETEAFF

J: TRBJ2-3
length: 12
size: many
V: TRBV7-2
D: -
DNA: TGTGCCAGCAGGCCTGCTAGCGCTACGCAGTATTTT
CDR3: CASRPASATQYF

J: TRBJ2-3
length: 19
size: -
V: TRBV2
D: TRBD1
DNA: TGTGCCAGCAGGGGGGACCGGGACAGGGGAGGATTTGGCACAGATACGCAGTATTTT
CDR3: CASRGDRDRGGFGTDTQYF

J: TRBJ1-2
length: 15
size: few
V: TRBV4-3
D: -
DNA: TGCGCCAGCAGCCAAGATCTTTACAGGGAGGATGGCTACACCTTC
CDR3: CASSQDLYREDGYTF

J: TRBJ2-7
length: 17
size: few
V: TRBV6-5
D: -
DNA: TGTGCCAGCAGTTACTCCGCCTCCGGGGATCGGGGCTACGAGCAGTACTTC
CDR3: CASSYSASGDRGYEQYF

J: TRBJ2-7
length: 14
size: many
V: TRBV12-3/TRBV12-4
D: TRBD2
DNA: TGTGCCAGCAGCCCTAGCGGGAGGGGTGGCGAGCAGTACTTC
CDR3: CASSPSGRGGEQYF

J: TRBJ2-1
length: 15
size: few
V: TRBV5-1
D: TRBD1
DNA: TGCGCCAGCAGCCACGGACAGGGCTCCTACAATGAGCAGTTCTTC
CDR3: CASSHGQGSYNEQFF

J: TRBJ2-2
length: 18
size: -
V: TRBV11-2
D: -
DNA: TGTGCCAGCAGCTTTAGTGTGGGACTGGCTTTAAGTTCCGGGGAGCTGTTTTTT
CDR3: CASSFSVGLALSSGELFF

J: TRBJ2-1
length: 16
size: -
V: TRBV24-1
D: TRBD2
DNA: TGTGCCACCAGTGATATAGCGGGAGGAACCTACAATGAGCAGTTCTTC
CDR3: CATSDIAGGTYNEQFF

J: TRBJ1-5
length: 13
size: many
V: TRBV5-6
D: TRBD1
DNA: TGTGCCAGCAGCTTCCAGGGGGATCAGCCCCAGCATTTT
CDR3: CASSFQGDQPQHF

J: TRBJ2-7
length: 13
size: few
V: TRBV30
D: -
DNA: TGTGCCTGGAGTATGACGGCAGCTTCTGGGCAGTACTTC
CDR3: CAWSMTAASGQYF

J: TRBJ1-1
length: 15
size: -
V: TRBV29-1
D: -
DNA: TGCAGCGTTGAAGGCCGACTAAGGGCTAACACTGAAGCTTTCTTT
CDR3: CSVEGRLRANTEAFF

J: TRBJ2-5
length: 14
size: -
V: TRBV28
D: -
DNA: TGTGCCAGCAGTCCTAAACAGGCTCCGGAGACCCAGTACTTC
CDR3: CASSPKQAPETQYF

J: TRBJ2-2
length: 12
size: -
V: TRBV4-3
D: -
DNA: TGCGCCAGCAGCCCCCGGGGTGGGGAGCTGTTTTTT
CDR3: CASSPRGGELFF

J: TRBJ2-3
length: 13
size: -
V: TRBV7-2
D: TRBD2
DNA: TGTGCCAGCAGCTTAGCGAGGGACTACCGCCGGTATTTT
CDR3: CASSLARDYRRYF

J: TRBJ1-5
length: 13
size: few
V: TRBV20-1
D: -
DNA: TGCAGTGCTAGAGAAATGGGGCATCAGCCCCAGCATTTT
CDR3: CSAREMGHQPQHF

J: TRBJ2-5
length: 14
size: -
V: TRBV6-5
D: -
DNA: TGTGCCAGCAGTTACTCCCCTCGACAGGAGACCCAGTACTTC
CDR3: CASSYSPRQETQYF

J: TRBJ1-5
length: 16
size: few
V: TRBV12-3/TRBV12-4
D: -
DNA: TGTGCCAGCAGTTTACGGGGGGCCGGGAGCAATCAGCCCCAGCATTTT
CDR3: CASSLRGAGSNQPQHF

J: TRBJ2-1
length: 15
size: -
V: TRBV7-2
D: TRBD1
DNA: TGTGCCAGCAGCAAGGGACAGGGGGCGAGGAATGAGCAGTTCTTC
CDR3: CASSKGQGARNEQFF

J: TRBJ2-2
length: 16
size: -
V: TRBV4-1
D: -
DNA: TGCGCCAGCAGCCTGTGGACCGGGGAGAACACCGGGGAGCTGTTTTTT
CDR3: CASSLWTGENTGELFF

J: TRBJ2-3
length: 17
size: -
V: TRBV20-1
D: TRBD2
DNA: TGCAGTGCTAGGGCTCCGGGACTAGCGGGGTCCACAGATACGCAGTATTTT
CDR3: CSARAPGLAGSTDTQYF

J: TRBJ1-2
length: 14
size: -
V: TRBV5-1
D: -
DNA: TGCGCCAGCAGCTTCGGGGGCTCTAACTATGGCTACACCTTC
CDR3: CASSFGGSNYGYTF

J: TRBJ1-1
length: 14
size: few
V: TRBV10-3
D: -
DNA: TGTGCCACAATGACAGATGAGATGAACACTGAAGCTTTCTTT
CDR3: CATMTDEMNTEAFF

J: TRBJ2-7
length: 14
size: few
V: TRBV10-3
D: TRBD1
DNA: TGTGCCATCAGGCGGACAGGGGGCACCTACGAGCAGTACTTC
CDR3: CAIRRTGGTYEQYF

J: TRBJ2-1
length: 16
size: -
V: TRBV4-2
D: -
DNA: TGTGCCGGCAGCCACGCGTCCGGGACCCAAAACAATGAGCAGTTCTTC
CDR3: CAGSHASGTQNNEQFF

J: TRBJ1-1
length: 13
size: few
V: TRBV20-1
D: -
DNA: TGCAGTGCTAGAGATCTTGGGAACACTGAAGCTTTCTTT
CDR3: CSARDLGNTEAFF

J: TRBJ2-7
length: 16
size: many
V: TRBV5-6
D: -
DNA: TGTGCCAGCAGCTTGCGGACAGCTCTTAACTCCTACGAGCAGTACTTC
CDR3: CASSLRTALNSYEQYF

J: TRBJ1-6
length: 13
size: few
V: TRBV6-6
D: -
DNA: TGTGCCAGCAGTTACTCGACAGGTTCACCCCTCCACTTT
CDR3: CASSYSTGSPLHF

J: TRBJ2-3
length: 14
size: -
V: TRBV4-2
D: -
DNA: TGTGCCAGCAGCCAAGAAGCTACCACAGATACGCAGTATTTT
CDR3: CASSQEATTDTQYF

J: TRBJ1-5
length: 13
size: few
V: TRBV29-1
D: -
DNA: TGCAGCGTTGATCTCGGGGGCAATCAGCCCCAGCATTTT
CDR3: CSVDLGGNQPQHF

J: TRBJ2-5
length: 16
size: -
V: TRBV29-1
D: TRBD2
DNA: TGCAGCGCCGGACTAAGCGGGGGGGCCTCTAAAGAGACCCAGTACTTC
CDR3: CSAGLSGGASKETQYF

J: TRBJ2-7
length: 17
size: -
V: TRBV4-3
D: TRBD1
DNA: TGCGCCAGCAGCCCCCACATGTCCGCGGACAGGGCCTACGAGCAGTACTTC
CDR3: CASSPHMSADRAYEQYF

J: TRBJ2-2
length: 14
size: many
V: TRBV29-1
D: -
DNA: TGCAGCGCCGGTTTAGGGGTAGGGACCGGGGAGCTGTTTTTT
CDR3: CSAGLGVGTGELFF

J: TRBJ2-5
length: 14
size: few
V: TRBV7-9
D: -
DNA: TGTGCCAGCACCCCTGGCGGGTTAATCGAGACCCAGTACTTC
CDR3: CASTPGGLIETQYF

J: TRBJ2-7
length: 12
size: once
V: TRBV6-6
D: -
DNA: TGTGCCAGCAGGAGGGGGGCCTACGAGCAGTACTTC
CDR3: CASRRGAYEQYF

J: TRBJ2-3
length: 16
size: -
V: TRBV4-2
D: TRBD2
DNA: TGTGCCAGCAGCCCCCTAGCGGGAGTGGCGGATGATACGCAGTATTTT
CDR3: CASSPLAGVADDTQYF

J: TRBJ2-1
length: 15
size: -
V: TRBV9
D: TRBD1
DNA: TGTGCCAGCAGCCTACAGGGGGCAGGCTACAATGAGCAGTTCTTC
CDR3: CASSLQGAGYNEQFF

J: TRBJ2-5
length: 11
size: -
V: TRBV12-3/TRBV12-4
D: -
DNA: TGTGCCAGCAGTTCCACGGAGACCCAGTACTTC
CDR3: CASSSTETQYF

J: TRBJ2-2
length: 16
size: few
V: TRBV12-3/TRBV12-4
D: -
DNA: TGTGCCAGCAGTTTAGCGGTGACTAGTCGGTCCAGGGAGCTGTTTTTT
CDR3: CASSLAVTSRSRELFF

J: TRBJ2-1
length: 14
size: -
V: TRBV7-9
D: -
DNA: TGTGCCAGCAGCTTTCGTCTGGGGGACAATGAGCAGTTCTTC
CDR3: CASSFRLGDNEQFF

J: TRBJ2-2
length: 15
size: few
V: TRBV12-3/TRBV12-4
D: -
DNA: TGTGCCAGCAGCCTAGAAGGAGGGAACACCGGGGAGCTGTTTTTT
CDR3: CASSLEGGNTGELFF

J: TRBJ1-2
length: 14
size: many
V: TRBV4-1
D: TRBD1
DNA: TGCGCCAGCAGCTACTCGACAGGGAACTATGGCTACACCTTC
CDR3: CASSYSTGNYGYTF

J: TRBJ2-7
length: 16
size: -
V: TRBV27
D: -
DNA: TGTGCCAGCAGTTTATCGAGGCCCGGGTCGGGGTACGAGCAGTACTTC
CDR3: CASSLSRPGSGYEQYF

J: TRBJ2-2
length: 14
size: many
V: TRBV12-3/TRBV12-4
D: -
DNA: TGCGCCAGCAGCTTGGACAGCAACACCGGGGAGCTGTTTTTT
CDR3: CASSLDSNTGELFF

J: TRBJ2-1
length: 13
size: -
V: TRBV6-5
D: -
DNA: TGTGCCAGCAGTTACGTCGTCAACAATGAGCAGTTCTTC
CDR3: CASSYVVNNEQFF

J: TRBJ1-5
length: 15
size: -
V: TRBV7-2
D: -
DNA: TGTGCCAGCAGCTTAGACAGGGTCGGTTATCAGCCCCAGCATTTT
CDR3: CASSLDRVGYQPQHF

J: TRBJ2-1
length: 14
size: few
V: TRBV2
D: TRBD2
DNA: TGTGCCAGCGGAAAACTAGCGGGGTACAATGAGCAGTTCTTC
CDR3: CASGKLAGYNEQFF

J: TRBJ2-7
length: 13
size: few
V: TRBV28
D: TRBD2
DNA: TGTGCCAGCACCGTAGCGGGAAGAAACGAGCAGTACTTC
CDR3: CASTVAGRNEQYF

J: TRBJ1-2
length: 15
size: -
V: TRBV6-2/TRBV6-3
D: -
DNA: TGTGCCAGCAGTTCAACACACAGGGAATCGCGCGGCTACACCTTC
CDR3: CASSSTHRESRGYTF

J: TRBJ1-6
length: 15
size: -
V: TRBV12-3/TRBV12-4
D: -
DNA: TGTGCCAGCAGTCCGGGGCCCGGCTCCAGTTCACCCCTCCACTTT
CDR3: CASSPGPGSSSPLHF

J: TRBJ2-7
length: 10
size: many
V: TRBV20-1
D: -
DNA: TGCAGTGCAGGCGCCTACGAGCAGTACTTC
CDR3: CSAGAYEQYF

J: TRBJ2-6
length: 12
size: -
V: TRBV24-1
D: -
DNA: TGTGCCACCGGATCTGGGGCCAACGTCCTGACTTTC
CDR3: CATGSGANVLTF

J: TRBJ2-1
length: 13
size: -
V: TRBV6-2/TRBV6-3
D: -
DNA: TGTGCCACCCTAGGGGGCTCCTACAATGAGCAGTTCTTC
CDR3: CATLGGSYNEQFF

J: TRBJ2-5
length: 13
size: -
V: TRBV20-1
D: TRBD2
DNA: TGCAGTGGGAAGCGGGGGAACCAAGAGACCCAGTACTTC
CDR3: CSGKRGNQETQYF